What follows are 18 T cell receptor beta chains derived from one specimen sequenced in a study of blood T cells in healthy people across ages. Sample-barcoded 5' priming and a J-beta primer mix drove a second PCR of about 6 to 12 cycles. TCRdb re-called the 5' RACE reads through MiXCR, storing one row per CDR3 protein. The sample comprises approximately 1.5 million distinct CDR3 sequences, approximately 32% of which are singletons, and 11% rests with the top ten. Sequencing used blood. These receptors all come from a woman aged 30 to 39 in good health.

This chain connects TRBV18 to TRBJ2-1; D not resolved. CDR1 and CDR2 (germline): KGHSH, LQKENI. The CDR3 consists of 16 residues. V was shortened by 5 bases and J by 0 bases, with 14 bases between the two germline ends. In DNA, the CDR3 is TGTGCCAGCTCAGGATTAGGAGCGAGCTCCTACAATGAGCAGTTCTTC. It codes for CASSGLGASSYNEQFF.

The rearrangement uses TRBV5-5 and TRBJ1-1, with a weak D call TRBD1 (6 bases). This CDR3 has 15 residues. Trimming took off 0 bases at V and 2 bases at J, with 11 bases between the two ends. Germline CDR1 and CDR2: SGHKS and YYEKEE (reference sequence). In DNA form, the CDR3 reads TGTGCCAGCAGCTTGGCTCCGGACAGAAACACTGAAGCTTTCTTT. Translating it yields CASSLAPDRNTEAFF.

The chain links TRBV7-3 to TRBJ2-1, with 7 positions matching TRBD2. Per the germline V gene, CDR1 is SGHTA and CDR2 is FQGTGA. The J segment lost 0 bases and the V segment lost 11 bases, leaving 7 bases of the junction unmatched. The CDR3 has 14 residues. CDR3 bases: TGTGCCCCCCAGTGCGGGAGCTCCTACAATGAGCAGTTCTTC. The encoded protein is CAPQCGSSYNEQFF.

V is TRBV10-3 and J is TRBJ1-1; possibly TRBD1 for D (6 bases). V lost 6 bases to trimming and J lost 1 base, with 12 bases between them. Germline assignment: CDR1 ENHRY and CDR2 SYGVKD. The CDR3 runs 14 residues. The CDR3 DNA reads TGTGCCATCAGACTACCGGGACAGAACACTGAAGCTTTCTTT. Protein sequence: CAIRLPGQNTEAFF.

This sequence joins TRBV9 and TRBJ2-1; D might be TRBD1 or TRBD2, each matching 5 bases. The germline CDR1 and CDR2 sequences are SGDLS and YYNGEE. Trimming took 7 bases from V and 2 from J, leaving 10 bases between them. The CDR3 has 13 residues. The CDR3 loop reads CASAEDTYNEQFF. CDR3 coding DNA: TGTGCCAGCGCGGAGGACACCTACAATGAGCAGTTCTTC.

This clonotype has just one count. This rearrangement joins TRBV14 to TRBJ2-5; 7 bases map to TRBD1. V shed 2 bases and J 5 bases; nucleotides not matched to a gene: 2. CDR1 is SGHDN, CDR2 FVKESK, per germline. CDR3 size: 13 residues. CDR3 residues: CASSQYRGETQYF. CDR3 in DNA: TGTGCCAGCAGCCAATACAGGGGTGAGACCCAGTACTTC.

The V gene is TRBV7-8, the J gene TRBJ2-3, with D maybe TRBD2 (6 bases). The V and J ends lost 1 base and 2 bases respectively, with 10 bases between them. The CDR3 runs to 15 residues. Per the germline V gene, CDR1 is SGHVS and CDR2 is FQNEAQ. CDR3 in amino acids: CASSLEGLYTDTQYF. CDR3 nucleotides: TGTGCCAGCAGCTTAGAGGGACTTTACACAGATACGCAGTATTTT.

V and J are TRBV6-2 or TRBV6-3 and TRBJ2-1; possible D gene TRBD2, 6 bases. V lost 6 bases and J lost 6, with 15 bases in between. The germline gives CDR1 MNHEY, CDR2 SVGEGT. The CDR3 consists of 14 residues. Here the CDR3 DNA reads TGTGCCAGCAGCCCCGGGACTCTGATCAATGAGCAGTTCTTC. Encoded protein: CASSPGTLINEQFF.

This clonotype was seen a few times. V is TRBV7-9 and J is TRBJ2-3; no reliable D call. The CDR3 spans 13 residues. Germline V CDR1 and CDR2: SEHNR, FQNEAQ (reference sequence). The V end was cut by 3 bases, the J end by 7 bases, with 11 bases between. The CDR3 region is CASSFPVPNTQYF. The CDR3 bases are TGTGCCAGCAGCTTCCCAGTTCCAAATACGCAGTATTTT.

V usage is TRBV6-6 and J usage is TRBJ2-5; 7 bases map to TRBD2. In germline, CDR1 is MNHNY, CDR2 SVGAGI (reference sequence). The CDR3 loop spans 15 amino acids. Unmatched junction bases numbered 12, after V lost 6 bases and J lost 5 bases. CDR3 region: CASSSHGAGLETQYF. The CDR3 DNA reads as TGTGCCAGCAGCTCCCACGGAGCGGGATTGGAGACCCAGTACTTC.

The rearrangement uses TRBV5-1 and TRBJ2-7; D possibly corresponds to TRBD1 (8 bases). V was pared by 0 bases and J by 0 bases, with 25 bases between. The length of the CDR3 is 20 residues. Germline-derived CDR1 and CDR2 are SGHRS and YFSETQ. The CDR3: CASSLDLRGRATGGSYEQYF. CDR3 bases: TGCGCCAGCAGCTTGGATCTGCGGGGGAGAGCTACAGGGGGCTCCTACGAGCAGTACTTC. Drawing the rest from reference TRBV5-1 and TRBJ2-7, the complete variable domain is KAGVTQTPRYLIKTRGQQVTLSCSPISGHRSVSWYQQTPGQGLQFLFEYFSETQRNKGNFPGRFSGRQFSNSRSEMNVSTLELGDSALYLCASSLDLRGRATGGSYEQYFGPGTRLTVT.

This chain joins TRBV27 and TRBJ2-2, with D maybe TRBD1 (5 bases). CDR3 length: 13 amino acids. The germline V gene has CDR1 MNHEY and CDR2 SMNVEV (reference sequence). Trimming cost V 11 bases and J 1 base, with 11 bases left between them. CDR3 DNA sequence: TGTGCCTCGAAAGGGGAGAACACCGGGGAGCTGTTTTTT. Residues: CASKGENTGELFF.

V and J are TRBV15 and TRBJ2-1; unclear D gene. The CDR3 has 13 amino acids. Germline assignment: CDR1 LNHNV and CDR2 YYDKDF (reference sequence). V dropped 1 base and J dropped 8 bases, with 9 bases sitting between them. The CDR3 is CATSRGINDEQFF. The CDR3 bases are TGTGCCACCAGCAGAGGTATCAATGATGAGCAGTTCTTC.

In DNA, the CDR3 is TGCAGTGCTAGAGAAGGGAGGCGCTGGGTTGGCCGGGAGACCCAGTACTTC. Translating it yields CSAREGRRWVGRETQYF. The V call is TRBV20-1, the J call TRBJ2-5; possibly TRBD2 for D (6 bases). Germline-derived CDR1 and CDR2 are DFQATT and SNEGSKA (reference sequence). Between the trimmed V and J ends, which lost 0 bases and 5 bases, there was a span of 22 bases. The CDR3 spans 17 residues.

This clonotype occurred a few times. This chain links TRBV2 with TRBJ2-1, with 13 bases matching TRBD2. Germline V gene data show CDR1 as SNHLY and CDR2 as FYNNEI. This CDR3 has 14 amino acids. V was pared by 9 bases and J by 4 bases, with 3 bases of the junction left unmatched. CDR3 sequence: CASLGLAGYNEQFF. DNA of the CDR3: TGTGCCAGTCTGGGACTAGCGGGATACAATGAGCAGTTCTTC.

V is TRBV11-2 and J is TRBJ2-4; 8 positions agree with TRBD1. The better agreement between TRBJ2-7 and the DNA end casts doubt on the J call. Germline loops: CDR1 SGHAT, CDR2 FQNNGV. This CDR3 has 14 amino acids. CDR3 coding DNA: TGTGCCAGCAGCTCCGACCCAACAGGGGGCGAGCAGTACTTC. Translated, it gives CASSSDPTGGEQYF.

Ten or more counts support this clonotype. This chain joins TRBV7-2 and TRBJ2-7; the D is unclear. Trimming shortened V by 4 bases and J by 0 bases, and 4 bases separated the two germline ends. CDR3 size: 12 residues. The germline V gene has CDR1 SGHTA and CDR2 FQGNSA. The CDR3 loop reads CASSSFSYEQYF. CDR3 DNA: TGTGCCAGCAGCTCCTTCTCCTACGAGCAGTACTTC.

The J gene is TRBJ1-1, the V gene TRBV7-9, with TRBD1 matching over 7 bases. Germline assignment: CDR1 SEHNR and CDR2 FQNEAQ (reference sequence). The trim removed 4 bases at V and 8 bases at J, leaving 10 bases unmatched. This CDR3 has 14 amino acids. CDR3: CASSWEPGQQEAFF. The CDR3 DNA reads as TGTGCCAGCAGCTGGGAACCGGGACAGCAAGAAGCTTTCTTT.